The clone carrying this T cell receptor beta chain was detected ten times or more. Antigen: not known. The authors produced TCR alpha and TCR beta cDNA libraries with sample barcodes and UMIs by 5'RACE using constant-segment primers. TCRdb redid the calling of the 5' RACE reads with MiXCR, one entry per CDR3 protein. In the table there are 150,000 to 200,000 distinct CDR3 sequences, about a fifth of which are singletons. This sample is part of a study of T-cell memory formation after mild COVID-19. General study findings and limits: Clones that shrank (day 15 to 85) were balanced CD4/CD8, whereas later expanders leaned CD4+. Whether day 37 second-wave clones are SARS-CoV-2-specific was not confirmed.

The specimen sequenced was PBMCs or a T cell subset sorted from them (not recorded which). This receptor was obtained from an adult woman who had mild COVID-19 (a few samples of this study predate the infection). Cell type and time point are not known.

The CDR3 DNA is TGTGCCAGCAGGACGAACAATGAGCAGTTCTTC. Translating gives CASRTNNEQFF. The genes are TRBV7-9 and TRBJ2-1; D gene unclear. Germline V gene sequence: CDR1 SEHNR, CDR2 FQNEAQ (reference sequence). This CDR3 has 11 residues. Trimming pared 6 bases from V and 5 bases from J, leaving 5 bases between.